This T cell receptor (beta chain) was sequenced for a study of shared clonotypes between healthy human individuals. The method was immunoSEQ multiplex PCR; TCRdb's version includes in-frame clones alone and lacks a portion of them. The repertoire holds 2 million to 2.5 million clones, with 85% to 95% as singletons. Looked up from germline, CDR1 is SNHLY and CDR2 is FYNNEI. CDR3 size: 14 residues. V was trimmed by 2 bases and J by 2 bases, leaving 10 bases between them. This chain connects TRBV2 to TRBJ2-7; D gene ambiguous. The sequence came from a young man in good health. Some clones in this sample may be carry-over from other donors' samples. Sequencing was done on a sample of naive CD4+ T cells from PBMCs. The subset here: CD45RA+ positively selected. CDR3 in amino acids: CASSETKGPYEQYF. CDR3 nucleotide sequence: TGTGCCAGCAGTGAAACCAAAGGGCCCTACGAGCAGTACTTC. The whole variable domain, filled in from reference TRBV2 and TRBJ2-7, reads EPEVTQTPSHQVTQMGQEVILRCVPISNHLYFYWYRQILGQKVEFLVSFYNNEISEKSEIFDDQFSVERPDGSNFTLKIRSTKLEDSAMYFCASSETKGPYEQYFGPGTRLTVT.